This is a list of T cell receptor beta chains from one sample in a study of CD8 T cells in Susac syndrome. TCRdb analysed the immunoSEQ multiplex PCR reads with MiXCR anew, one entry per CDR3 protein. The repertoire holds 300,000 to 350,000 distinct CDR3 sequences, around 90% seen once, with less than 0.08% in the top ten. The sample taken for sequencing was CD4+ T cells from PBMCs. The source of these receptors is a human donor with multiple sclerosis. CDR3s include the opening cysteine and the closing phenylalanine or tryptophan. The D gene is left open where the match is weak. Not every row has a clone size; where given, it reads once, few, many or a size class.

V	J	size	D	CDR3	DNA
TRBV6-1	TRBJ2-3	.	.	CASSDRGGPSTDTQYF	TGTGCCAGCAGTGACCGGGGCGGCCCTAGCACAGATACGCAGTATTTT
TRBV4-3	TRBJ2-7	.	TRBD2	CASSQDRGRLAVEQYF	TGCGCCAGCAGCCAAGATAGAGGACGACTAGCGGTCGAGCAGTACTTC
TRBV12-3/TRBV12-4	TRBJ2-7	.	TRBD1	CASSLFRGPGQENEQYF	TGTGCCAGCAGTTTATTTAGGGGGCCGGGACAGGAAAACGAGCAGTACTTC
TRBV5-1	TRBJ2-2	.	TRBD1	CASRPIRNRGQTGELFF	TGCGCCAGCAGACCCATACGGAACAGGGGGCAAACCGGGGAGCTGTTTTTT
TRBV7-2	TRBJ2-3	.	.	CASSLRLGTQYF	TGTGCCAGCAGCCTCCGACTGGGTACGCAGTATTTT
TRBV25-1	TRBJ2-1	.	TRBD1	CASSELDRGNEQFF	TGTGCCAGCAGTGAATTAGACAGGGGTAATGAGCAGTTCTTC
TRBV11-2	TRBJ2-1	.	TRBD2	CASSSQAGVPSNEQFF	TGTGCCAGCAGCTCCCAAGCGGGAGTCCCCTCGAATGAGCAGTTCTTC
TRBV7-9	TRBJ2-7	once	TRBD1	CASSKPGDRDTYEQYF	TGTGCCAGCAGCAAGCCGGGGGACAGGGACACCTACGAGCAGTACTTC
TRBV3-1	TRBJ1-5	.	.	CASSQDIGRGQPQHF	TGTGCCAGCAGCCAAGATATTGGGAGGGGTCAGCCCCAGCATTTT
TRBV5-4	TRBJ1-2	.	.	CASSTDRNYGYTF	TGTGCCAGCAGTACCGACAGGAACTATGGCTACACCTTC
TRBV12-3/TRBV12-4	TRBJ1-5	once	TRBD1	CASSQTGSGQPQHF	TGTGCCAGCAGCCAGACAGGGTCGGGACAGCCCCAGCATTTT
TRBV20-1	TRBJ2-2	.	.	CSATGWGGSNTGELFF	TGCAGTGCGACAGGCTGGGGCGGCTCGAACACCGGGGAGCTGTTTTTT